These 24 T cell receptor beta chains were sequenced from one sample in a study of blood T cells in healthy people across ages. A sample-barcoded 5' primer and a J-beta primer mix were used in a second PCR of about 7 to 12 cycles. One entry per CDR3 protein, called by TCRdb with MiXCR from the 5' RACE reads. The sample shows some 1.4 million distinct CDR3 sequences, around 42% of them seen only once. The source material was blood. These TCRs come from a woman under 30 in good health.

The V and J genes are TRBV3-1 and TRBJ1-1; D gene uncertain. Trimming took off 5 bases at V and 1 base at J, with 11 bases between the two ends. The CDR3 totals 14 residues. The germline CDR1 and CDR2 sequences are LGHDT and YNNKEL (reference sequence). The CDR3 DNA sequence: TGTGCCAGCAGCGCCAGACTCACGAACACTGAAGCTTTCTTT. Residues: CASSARLTNTEAFF.

J is TRBJ1-1 and V is TRBV6-1; 10 nucleotides line up with TRBD1. Germline CDR1 reads MNHNS; CDR2 reads SASEGT. The CDR3 is 14 residues long. The junction had 3 bases not matched to a gene; V was cut back by 5 bases and J by 3 bases. The DNA of the CDR3 is TGTGCCAGCAGTATGGGGACAGGGGACACTGAAGCTTTCTTT. Its translation is CASSMGTGDTEAFF.

The V gene is TRBV27, the J gene TRBJ1-5; a possible D gene is TRBD1 (5 bases). CDR3 length: 16 amino acids. The germline gives CDR1 MNHEY, CDR2 SMNVEV (reference sequence). The germline V and J ends were trimmed by 2 bases and 4 bases, with 15 bases remaining between them. The CDR3: CASSLLPTDGNQPQHF. CDR3 DNA: TGTGCCAGCAGTTTACTCCCGACAGACGGTAATCAGCCCCAGCATTTT.

The V gene is TRBV9, the J gene TRBJ2-4; 9 bases agree with TRBD2. The germline gives CDR1 SGDLS, CDR2 YYNGEE. The CDR3 has 17 amino acids. Trimming removed 1 base from V and 4 bases from J; junction bases left unmatched: 9. This chain's CDR3 is CASSVLWASGTKNIQYF. For the CDR3, the DNA is TGTGCCAGCAGCGTACTCTGGGCTAGCGGGACTAAAAACATTCAGTACTTC.

This chain connects TRBV5-1 to TRBJ2-3; D ambiguous. Deletions cut 0 bases from V and 7 bases from J, with 9 bases between. The CDR3 extends over 13 amino acids. Germline V gene lookup returns CDR1 SGHRS and CDR2 YFSETQ. CDR3 in DNA: TGCGCCAGCAGCTTGGACTCCGTCAATACGCAGTATTTT. Protein product: CASSLDSVNTQYF.

Only a few counts were recorded for this clonotype. The J gene is TRBJ2-2, the V gene TRBV6-2 or TRBV6-3, with 12 bases that match TRBD2. CDR3 size: 18 residues. The germline V gene encodes CDR1 MNHEY and CDR2 SVGEGT. After removal of 0 bases from V and 3 bases from J, the junction contained 5 bases not matched to a gene. The CDR3 DNA is TGTGCCAGCAGTTACTCGTCTAGCGGGAGGGTGTACACCGGGGAGCTGTTTTTT. Translation gives CASSYSSSGRVYTGELFF.

This rearrangement joins TRBV5-4 to TRBJ2-2, with D possibly called TRBD1 or TRBD2 (6 bases each). The V gene's germline CDR1 is SGHNT and CDR2 YYREEE (reference sequence). Trimming removed 1 base from V and 5 bases from J, with 15 bases in between. The CDR3 consists of 16 residues. The CDR3 nucleotides read TGTGCCAGCAGCTTGTATTTAGGGGGGCGGACCGGGGAGCTGTTTTTT. Translation gives CASSLYLGGRTGELFF.

In its sample, this clonotype was seen a few times. This chain connects TRBV29-1 to TRBJ1-5; D uncertain. The length of the CDR3 is 13 residues. In germline, CDR1 is SQVTM, CDR2 ANQGSEA. V was cut by 3 bases and J by 0 bases, with 6 bases left in between. DNA of the CDR3: TGCAGCGTTGACCCAATTAGCAATCAGCCCCAGCATTTT. Protein sequence: CSVDPISNQPQHF.

The rearrangement uses TRBV7-2 and TRBJ2-1; D is possibly TRBD2 (5 bases). Trimming cost V 5 bases and J 4 bases, with 21 bases left between them. The CDR3 length is 17 residues. Germline CDR1 reads SGHTA; CDR2 reads FQGNSA. CDR3 protein: CASSRPRASGLYNEQFF. CDR3 coding DNA: TGTGCCAGCAGCCGCCCTAGGGCCAGCGGACTTTACAATGAGCAGTTCTTC.

The chain links TRBV7-2 to TRBJ2-7; a weak D match, TRBD1 (5 bases). Trimming cost V 2 bases and J 0 bases, with 14 bases left between them. The CDR3 runs to 16 residues. Germline lookup yields CDR1 SGHTA and CDR2 FQGNSA. The CDR3 DNA is TGTGCCAGCAGCTTATGGGCAGGGCATAGCTCCTACGAGCAGTACTTC. Its translation is CASSLWAGHSSYEQYF.

This chain links TRBV7-2 with TRBJ2-5; D is tentatively TRBD1 or TRBD2 (5 bases each). Trimming took off 3 bases at V and 5 bases at J, with 19 bases between the two ends. The CDR3 is 16 residues long. Germline V gene lookup returns CDR1 SGHTA and CDR2 FQGNSA. The DNA of the CDR3 is TGTGCCAGCAGCTTTGGGAGTAGAGGGGACCGGGAGACCCAGTACTTC. Its translation: CASSFGSRGDRETQYF.

This clonotype was detected many times. This chain links TRBV4-2 with TRBJ2-1, with 14 bases lining up with TRBD2. Germline CDR1 is LGHNA and CDR2 is YNFKEQ. Losses at the gene ends were 0 bases for V and 7 bases for J; bases not matched to a gene: 2. The CDR3 is made up of 16 amino acids. This CDR3 reads CASSQEGLAGVNEQFF. CDR3 coding DNA: TGTGCCAGCAGCCAAGAGGGACTAGCGGGAGTTAATGAGCAGTTCTTC.

V is TRBV4-1 and J is TRBJ2-3, with TRBD2 identical over 7 bases. The germline gives CDR1 MGHRA, CDR2 YSYEKL. The ends lost 1 base at V and 4 bases at J; junction bases unmatched: 8. CDR3 size: 16 residues. The CDR3 DNA follows: TGCGCCAGCAGCCAAGGGGGGGGAGTAGTCGCAGATACGCAGTATTTT. Its protein product is CASSQGGGVVADTQYF.

J is TRBJ1-3 and V is TRBV6-1; no reliable D call. Deletions cut 6 bases from V and 0 bases from J, with 9 bases between. This CDR3 region has 14 residues. Germline V CDR1 and CDR2: MNHNS, SASEGT. This CDR3 reads CASRASNSGNTIYF. The CDR3 DNA sequence: TGTGCCAGCAGAGCCTCTAACTCTGGAAACACCATATATTTT.

The sample holds a few counts of this clonotype. V and J are TRBV29-1 and TRBJ2-6, with TRBD2 as a possible D gene (6 bases). Germline values: CDR1 SQVTM, CDR2 ANQGSEA. V lost 5 bases and J 0 bases, leaving 17 bases between the germline ends. This CDR3 comprises 17 residues. The CDR3 reads CSVRLGTALSGANVLTF. For the CDR3, the DNA is TGCAGCGTTCGACTAGGGACGGCTCTCTCTGGGGCCAACGTCCTGACTTTC.

There are a few counts of this clonotype. The chain joins TRBV9 to TRBJ1-2; 7 nucleotides align to TRBD1. CDR1 and CDR2 from the germline V gene are SGDLS and YYNGEE. The V segment lost 3 bases and the J segment 3 bases; nucleotides outside the gene matches: 8. The CDR3 extends over 15 amino acids. CDR3 sequence reads: CASSGGQVEDYGYTF. The CDR3 DNA sequence: TGTGCCAGCAGCGGCGGACAGGTGGAAGACTATGGCTACACCTTC.

V usage is TRBV29-1 and J usage is TRBJ1-2; the D gene is possibly TRBD1 (6 bases). Between the trimmed V and J ends, which lost 1 base and 4 bases, there was a span of 13 bases. Germline CDR1 SQVTM, CDR2 ANQGSEA. The CDR3 sequence is 14 residues long. This chain's CDR3 is CSVEGTGFGYGYTF. CDR3 DNA sequence: TGCAGCGTTGAAGGTACAGGGTTTGGCTATGGCTACACCTTC. The full variable domain, rest sourced from reference TRBV29-1 and TRBJ1-2, is SAVISQKPSRDICQRGTSLTIQCQVDSQVTMMFWYRQQPGQSLTLIATANQGSEATYESGFVIDKFPISRPNLTFSTLTVSNMSPEDSSIYLCSVEGTGFGYGYTFGSGTRLTVV.

The genes are TRBV28 and TRBJ2-2; D gene ambiguous. The CDR3 spans 13 residues. V lost 10 bases and J lost 0, with 9 bases in between. Germline-derived CDR1 and CDR2 are MDHEN and SYDVKM. The CDR3 DNA is TGTGCCATCAAGGGCACGAACACCGGGGAGCTGTTTTTT. Translated: CAIKGTNTGELFF.

This clonotype is a singleton in its sample. The rearrangement joins TRBV29-1 to TRBJ2-1, with TRBD2 matching over 11 bases. After removal of 6 bases from V and 6 bases from J, the junction contained 7 bases not matched to a gene. This CDR3 is 14 amino acids long. Germline CDR1 is SQVTM and CDR2 is ANQGSEA. DNA for the CDR3: TGCAGCGTCCCACTAGCGGGAGCCCCCAATGAGCAGTTCTTC. Translation: CSVPLAGAPNEQFF.

Regarding this clonotype: At one of its ends the junction is not consistent with the germline gene, which may arise from a read error. The chain carries TRBV12-3 or TRBV12-4 and TRBJ2-7; 11 nucleotides agree with TRBD2. CDR3 length: 18 residues. The CDR3 region is CANSPLGTGLADTYEQYF. In DNA form, the CDR3 reads TGTGCCAACAGTCCGCTAGGCACGGGACTAGCGGACACGTACGAGCAGTACTTC.

This rearrangement joins TRBV10-3 to TRBJ1-2, with 9 bases that match TRBD1. The CDR3 extends over 14 amino acids. V gave up 7 bases and J gave up 3 bases; unmatched junction bases: 6. Per the germline V gene, CDR1 is ENHRY and CDR2 is SYGVKD. CDR3 protein: CAINLGQGDYGYTF. For the CDR3, the DNA is TGTGCCATCAACCTGGGACAGGGTGACTATGGCTACACCTTC.

This sequence joins TRBV14 and TRBJ2-5, with TRBD2 as a possible D gene (6 bases). The CDR3 sequence is 15 residues long. Germline V gene sequence: CDR1 SGHDN, CDR2 FVKESK. V lost 1 base, J lost 4 bases, and 13 bases lay in between. The chain's CDR3 is CASSQGAGYGETQYF. The CDR3 DNA reads as TGTGCCAGCAGCCAAGGTGCGGGGTACGGAGAGACCCAGTACTTC.

V and J are TRBV3-1 and TRBJ2-2; D is perhaps TRBD2 (6 bases). Germline V gives CDR1 LGHDT, CDR2 YNNKEL (reference sequence). V lost 6 bases to trimming and J lost 2 bases, with 19 bases between them. The CDR3 extends over 17 amino acids. For the CDR3, the DNA is TGTGCCAGCAGTCCCCCGGGGCGGGGAATAAACACCGGGGAGCTGTTTTTT. Translation: CASSPPGRGINTGELFF.

V and J are TRBV28 and TRBJ2-5; TRBD2 agrees at 10 bases. J was trimmed by 7 bases and V by 5 bases; bases with no gene match: 7. The CDR3 extends over 14 amino acids. The germline gives CDR1 MDHEN, CDR2 SYDVKM. The DNA of the CDR3 is TGTGCCAGCAGTCCCCGGACTAGCGGTACGACCCAGTACTTC. The encoded protein is CASSPRTSGTTQYF.